This paragraph covers one T cell receptor beta chain sequence. Its recognized antigen is unknown. No base quality values were provided; no much bigger clone lies one nucleotide off. This sample was taken from a study of T cell changes during pregnancy in multiple sclerosis (dated 2019 in TCRdb). Broadly, across the study: In women with multiple sclerosis, the researchers looked at how the T cell repertoire shifted as pregnancy progressed.

From cysteine to phenylalanine, the CDR3 is 12 amino acids long. The kept DNA is CDR3 alone, 36 bases in frame from the first base. Based on the germline V gene, the CDR1 and CDR2 sequences are MNHNS and SASEGT. V loses 8 bases of germline sequence and J loses 5 bases, and the interval between the two ends is 12 bases. Library method: the immunoSEQ multiplex PCR assay. TCRdb mirrors the immuneACCESS table, restricted to in-frame sequences. Some clones are absent from its copies; in checked studies, under half trace to an unresolved V gene, and the reason for the others is unknown. This sample gives around 79,000 clones in total; around nine tenths of them show up just once. Together, the top ten hold 0.4% to 0.6% of the sample.

The source was CD4+ T cells from peripheral blood mononuclear cells, collected in the second trimester of pregnancy. This sequence was found in a female donor with multiple sclerosis, enrolled in a pregnancy study. The chain uses TRBV6-1 and TRBJ1-1; the D gene remains uncertain. The DNA is TGTGCCAGCGGTAGGCCGGGGACTGAAGCTTTCTTT. Its protein reads: CASGRPGTEAFF.